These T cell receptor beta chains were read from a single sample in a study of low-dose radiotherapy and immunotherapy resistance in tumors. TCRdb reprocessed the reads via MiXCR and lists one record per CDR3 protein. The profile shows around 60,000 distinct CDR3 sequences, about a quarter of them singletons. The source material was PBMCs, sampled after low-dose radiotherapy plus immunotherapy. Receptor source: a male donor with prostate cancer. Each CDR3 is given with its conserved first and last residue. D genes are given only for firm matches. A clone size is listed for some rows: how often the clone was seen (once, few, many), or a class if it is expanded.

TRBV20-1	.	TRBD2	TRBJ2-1	TGCAGTGCTCTAGTAGCGGGGGGGGAGTACAATGAGCAGTTCTTC	CSALVAGGEYNEQFF
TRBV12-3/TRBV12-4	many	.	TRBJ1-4	TGTGCCAGCAGCCCTTTTCTCCGGGGCCAGGAAAAACTGTTTTTT	CASSPFLRGQEKLFF
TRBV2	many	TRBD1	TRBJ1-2	TGTGCCAGCAGGGGGGACAGGGAAACATATGGCTACACCTTC	CASRGDRETYGYTF
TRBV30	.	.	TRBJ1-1	TGTGCCTGGAGTCCCGGGACGAACACTGAAGCTTTCTTT	CAWSPGTNTEAFF
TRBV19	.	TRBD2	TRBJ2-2	TGTGCCAGTAGTAGGGACCGCGGGAGAGCCGGGGAGCTGTTTTTT	CASSRDRGRAGELFF
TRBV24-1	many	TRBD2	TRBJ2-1	TGTGCCACCAGTGATTCAGCATCTAGCGGAGGCTCCTACAATGAGCAGTTCTTC	CATSDSASSGGSYNEQFF
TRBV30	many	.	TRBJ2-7	TGTGCCTCCAGGGGCCCCTACGAGCAGTACTTC	CASRGPYEQYF
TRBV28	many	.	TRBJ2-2	TGTGCCAGCACCATGCCGCCAGGGCTGGGCACCGGGGAGCTGTTTTTT	CASTMPPGLGTGELFF
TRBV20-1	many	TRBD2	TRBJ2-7	TGCAGTGCTGAGGGGCTACGCGGGGGGGAGCAGTACTTC	CSAEGLRGGEQYF
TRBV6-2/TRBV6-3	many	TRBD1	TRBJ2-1	TGTGCCAGCAGTTTCCCTAATATAGGACAGGGGAATAATGAGCAGTTCTTC	CASSFPNIGQGNNEQFF
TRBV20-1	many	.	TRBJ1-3	TGCAGTGCGTGGACGGTCTCTGGAAACACCATATATTTT	CSAWTVSGNTIYF
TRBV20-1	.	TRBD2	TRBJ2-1	TGCAGTGCTAGACCGGCTAGCGGGAGGGAGTTCTTC	CSARPASGREFF
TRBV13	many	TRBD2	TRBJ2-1	TGTGCCAGCAGCCACCGCGTTGGTGGCGGGAGGCACTACAATGAGCAGTTCTTC	CASSHRVGGGRHYNEQFF
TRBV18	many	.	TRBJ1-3	TGTGCCAGCTCACAGGAATCTGGAAACACCATATATTTT	CASSQESGNTIYF
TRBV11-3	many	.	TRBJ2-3	TGTGCCAGCAGCTTAGAGTCAGTCCGGGCAGATACGCAGTATTTT	CASSLESVRADTQYF
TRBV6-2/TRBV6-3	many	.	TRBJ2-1	TGTGCCGTAAGAAGGGATCCCTCGAGCCTTGAGCAGTTCTTC	CAVRRDPSSLEQFF
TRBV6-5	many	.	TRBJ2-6	TGTGCCAGTAAAAACTCTGGGGCCAACGTCCTGACTTTC	CASKNSGANVLTF
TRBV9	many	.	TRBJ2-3	TGTGCCAGCAGCGCGGACGGGGGAGGCACAGATACGCAGTATTTT	CASSADGGGTDTQYF
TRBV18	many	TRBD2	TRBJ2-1	TGTGCCAGCAGCCGGACTAGCGGGTCATATGAGCAGTTCTTC	CASSRTSGSYEQFF
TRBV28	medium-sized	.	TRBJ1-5	TGTGCCAGCAGCACAGGGTGGATTCAGCCCCAGCATTTT	CASSTGWIQPQHF
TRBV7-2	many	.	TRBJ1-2	TGTGCCAGCAGCTCTGAGGGCGGCTACACCTTC	CASSSEGGYTF
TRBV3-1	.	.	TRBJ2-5	TGTACCAGCAGCCAAGACGGGAAGACCCAATACTTC	CTSSQDGKTQYF
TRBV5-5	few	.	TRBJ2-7	TGTGCCAGCAGCTCGGTGGGGGGTCGCTACGAGCAGTACTTC	CASSSVGGRYEQYF
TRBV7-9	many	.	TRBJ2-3	TGTGCCAGCAGCTTATCCGATACGCAGTATTTT	CASSLSDTQYF
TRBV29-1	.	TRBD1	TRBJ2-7	TGCAGCGCAACCCGCCGGGACAGGGTCTCCTACGAGCAGTACTTC	CSATRRDRVSYEQYF
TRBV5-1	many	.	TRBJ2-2	TGCGCCAGCAGCTTGGAGGGCGGGGCGAACACCGGGGAGCTGTTTTTT	CASSLEGGANTGELFF
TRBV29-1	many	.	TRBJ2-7	TGCAGCGTTGAGGCCAGTACCTACGAGCAGTACTTC	CSVEASTYEQYF
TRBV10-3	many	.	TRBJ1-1	TGTGCCATCAGTGCTCTCGGGGAGAACACTGAAGCTTTCTTT	CAISALGENTEAFF
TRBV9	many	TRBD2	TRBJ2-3	TGTGCCAGCAGTCGTAAAGGACTAGCGGGAGGGGGGGGCACAGATACGCAGTATTTT	CASSRKGLAGGGGTDTQYF
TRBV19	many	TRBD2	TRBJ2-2	TGTGCCACCCTCGACCACTCCGGGACTAGCGGGAGTGGCACCGGGGAGCTGTTTTTT	CATLDHSGTSGSGTGELFF
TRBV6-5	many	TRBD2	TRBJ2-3	TGTGCCAGCAGTTACTCTAGCGGGAGAAATACGCAGTATTTT	CASSYSSGRNTQYF
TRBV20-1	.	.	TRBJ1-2	TGCAGTGCTAGGTTGGATGGCTACACCTTC	CSARLDGYTF
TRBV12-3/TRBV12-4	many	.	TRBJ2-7	TGTGCCAGCAGTGTTCCTACAGGAACCTACGAGCAGTACTTC	CASSVPTGTYEQYF
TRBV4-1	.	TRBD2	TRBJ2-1	TGCGCCAGCAGCCAAGATAGGCTAGCGGGGGGCAATGAGCAGTTCTTC	CASSQDRLAGGNEQFF
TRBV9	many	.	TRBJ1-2	TGTGCCAGCAGCGTAACGGACAGCCCTAACTATGGCTACACCTTC	CASSVTDSPNYGYTF
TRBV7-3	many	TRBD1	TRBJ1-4	TGTGCCAGCAGCCCCACAGGGGCAACTAATGAAAAACTGTTTTTT	CASSPTGATNEKLFF
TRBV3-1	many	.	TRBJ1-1	TGTGCCAGCAGCCCCTCCCTTACCGGAAAGGACACTGAAGCTTTCTTT	CASSPSLTGKDTEAFF
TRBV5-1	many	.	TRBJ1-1	TGCGCCAGCAGCATACGGACCGGGGCGAACACTGAAGCTTTCTTT	CASSIRTGANTEAFF
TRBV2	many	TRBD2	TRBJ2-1	TGTGCCAGCAGTGAATGGGGCGGGGGACTACACTCCTACAATGAGCAGTTCTTC	CASSEWGGGLHSYNEQFF
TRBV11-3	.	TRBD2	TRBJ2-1	TGTGCCAGCAGCTACAGAGACGGCTCGGGACTAGCGGGGGGCGGGGAGCAGTTCTTC	CASSYRDGSGLAGGGEQFF
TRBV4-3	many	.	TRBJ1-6	TGCGCCAGCAGCCAAGTTATGACGCATCCCCGTGGTTCACCCCTCCACTTT	CASSQVMTHPRGSPLHF
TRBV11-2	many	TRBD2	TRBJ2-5	TGTGCCAGCAGCTTAGCCTCCCTAGCGGGTACAGAGACCCAGTACTTC	CASSLASLAGTETQYF
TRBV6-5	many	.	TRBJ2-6	TGTGCCAGCAGAACTACCTCTGGGGCCAACGTCCTGACTTTC	CASRTTSGANVLTF
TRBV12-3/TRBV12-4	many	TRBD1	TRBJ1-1	TGTGCCAGCAGTTTTCAGGGGGGGAACACTGAAGCTTTCTTT	CASSFQGGNTEAFF
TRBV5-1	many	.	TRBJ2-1	TGCGCCAGCAGCCCACAGGGAAACAATGAGCAGTTCTTC	CASSPQGNNEQFF
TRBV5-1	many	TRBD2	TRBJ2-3	TGCGCCAGCAGCCCAGGGACTAGCAGTCCTAGCACAGATACGCAGTATTTT	CASSPGTSSPSTDTQYF
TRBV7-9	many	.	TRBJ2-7	TGTGCCAGCAGCTTCGCGACCTACGAGCAGTACTTC	CASSFATYEQYF